Below, 18 T cell receptor beta chains from the same sample are listed, as sequenced in a study of blood T cell repertoires in COVID-19. The method was immunoSEQ multiplex PCR; TCRdb's version includes in-frame clones alone and lacks a portion of them. This table has 250,000 or so clones, 80% to 85% appearing once. The sample taken for sequencing was peripheral blood. These receptors were obtained from a man in his 60s with acute or convalescent COVID-19.

The chain links TRBV6-1 to TRBJ2-1, with D hard to call. The CDR3 runs to 15 residues. The V end was cut by 3 bases, the J end by 0 bases, with 9 bases between. CDR1 is MNHNS, CDR2 SASEGT, per germline. CDR3 residues: CASSDGWSSYNEQFF. The CDR3 region has the DNA TGTGCCAGCAGTGACGGGTGGAGCTCCTACAATGAGCAGTTCTTC.

This clone was counted once. The chain recombines TRBV19 with TRBJ2-3; D gene ambiguous. Trimming took 4 bases from V and 5 from J, leaving 10 bases between them. CDR3 length: 13 residues. Germline values: CDR1 LNHDA, CDR2 SQIVND (reference sequence). This chain's CDR3 is CASSRAYRDTQYF. The DNA for the CDR3 is TGTGCCAGTAGTAGGGCATACCGAGATACGCAGTATTTT.

This clone was recorded a few times. The V call is TRBV18, the J call TRBJ1-4; D not certain. The V and J ends lost 3 bases and 14 bases respectively, with 16 bases between them. This CDR3 comprises 13 residues. Germline V lookup: CDR1 KGHSH, CDR2 LQKENI. The DNA for the CDR3 is TGTGCCAGCTCACCCTCGGAGGTTTTCGGGCTGTTTTTT. Its translation: CASSPSEVFGLFF.

The V and J genes are TRBV5-4 and TRBJ2-5; tentative D call: TRBD2 (6 bases). Germline V gene sequence: CDR1 SGHNT, CDR2 YYREEE (reference sequence). The CDR3 is 17 amino acids. The ends were cut back, 6 bases at V and 5 bases at J, with 26 bases in the middle. CDR3 bases: TGTGCCAGCACCCCCTACCCGGTGCCTAGCCGGGAGGAGACCCAGTACTTC. Translated: CASTPYPVPSREETQYF.

The V and J genes are TRBV7-6 and TRBJ2-5, with D tentatively TRBD2 (6 bases). The CDR3 runs to 14 residues. Germline lookup yields CDR1 SGHVS and CDR2 FNYEAQ. The V end was cut by 5 bases, the J end by 7 bases, with 17 bases between. Here the CDR3 DNA reads TGTGCCAGCAGCAATCAAGGGGCCGGGGGGACCCAGTACTTC. Its protein is CASSNQGAGGTQYF.

This sequence joins TRBV5-8 and TRBJ2-7; D possibly corresponds to TRBD2 (7 bases). The CDR3 contains 12 residues. The germline V gene has CDR1 SGHTS and CDR2 YDEGEE. V shed 2 bases and J shed 8 bases, with 11 bases lying between them. The CDR3 loop is CASSFRGGKQYF. The CDR3 DNA is TGTGCCAGCAGCTTTAGGGGGGGTAAGCAGTACTTC.

This chain links TRBV3-1 (or the pseudogene TRBV3-2) with TRBJ2-7, with TRBD2 matching 11 bases. V gave up 3 bases and J gave up 0 bases; unmatched junction bases: 4. Germline V gives CDR1 LGHDT, CDR2 YNNKEL (reference sequence). CDR3 length: 16 residues. The CDR3 protein is CASSQALAGGSYEQYF. Written as DNA, the CDR3 is TGTGCCAGCAGCCAGGCCCTAGCGGGGGGCTCCTACGAGCAGTACTTC.

The V call is TRBV10-3, the J call TRBJ2-5, with D perhaps matching TRBD1 (5 bases). Germline CDR1 ENHRY, CDR2 SYGVKD. This CDR3 region has 12 residues. Between the trimmed V and J ends, which lost 2 bases and 5 bases, there was a span of 6 bases. The CDR3 DNA reads as TGTGCCATCAGTGAGGGGGCGGAGACCCAGTACTTC. Encoded protein: CAISEGAETQYF.

The rearrangement links TRBV14 to TRBJ2-7; 14 bases are a match to TRBD2. CDR3 size: 17 residues. The J segment lost 8 bases and the V segment lost 3 bases, leaving 12 bases of the junction unmatched. The germline V gene encodes CDR1 SGHDN and CDR2 FVKESK. CDR3: CASSQTGGLAGGIKQYF. The CDR3 DNA is TGTGCCAGCAGCCAGACCGGTGGACTAGCGGGAGGTATTAAGCAGTACTTC. Supplemented by reference TRBV14 and TRBJ2-7, the full variable domain reads EAGVTQFPSHSVIEKGQTVTLRCDPISGHDNLYWYRRVMGKEIKFLLHFVKESKQDESGMPNNRFLAERTGGTYSTLKVQPAELEDSGVYFCASSQTGGLAGGIKQYFGPGTRLTVT.

CDR3: CASSFYGSGQETQYF. CDR3 sequence (DNA): TGTGCCAGCAGTTTCTACGGATCGGGGCAAGAGACCCAGTACTTC. The J gene is TRBJ2-5, the V gene TRBV28; maybe TRBD2 (5 bases). Germline values: CDR1 MDHEN, CDR2 SYDVKM. The CDR3 is 15 amino acids. Trimming shortened V by 3 bases and J by 2 bases, and 13 bases separated the two germline ends.

This clone has a handful of counts. The genes are TRBV7-2 and TRBJ2-3; 8 bases align to TRBD2. V was pared by 1 base and J by 4 bases, with 4 bases of the junction left unmatched. The CDR3 is 15 residues long. CDR1 SGHTA and CDR2 FQGNSA come from the germline V gene. The CDR3 bases are TGTGCCAGCAGCTTAGGAGGGACTAGTGCAGATACGCAGTATTTT. It is translated as CASSLGGTSADTQYF. Full variable domain (outside the CDR3, taken from reference TRBV7-2 and TRBJ2-3): GAGVSQSPSNKVTEKGKDVELRCDPISGHTALYWYRQSLGQGLEFLIYFQGNSAPDKSGLPSDRFSAERTGGSVSTLTIQRTQQEDSAVYLCASSLGGTSADTQYFGPGTRLTVL.

This clone has just one count. The V call is TRBV7-3, the J call TRBJ1-1; D unclear. Germline V gene sequence: CDR1 SGHTA, CDR2 FQGTGA. The CDR3 has 13 amino acids. Trimming left V 0 bases short and J 5 bases short, with 7 bases between. The CDR3 region has the DNA TGTGCCAGCAGCTTAACGTTCCGGACTGAAGCTTTCTTT. This gives the protein CASSLTFRTEAFF.

The V gene is TRBV5-5, the J gene TRBJ2-1; possibly TRBD1 for D (6 bases). The CDR3 contains 17 residues. Germline CDR1 and CDR2: SGHKS and YYEKEE (reference sequence). The V gene lost 4 bases and the J gene lost 1 base, with 18 bases spanning the gap. The CDR3 nucleotides read TGTGCCAGCAGCGCCGTAGGGGGAACCTGGTCCTACAATGAGCAGTTCTTC. As protein: CASSAVGGTWSYNEQFF.

The gene calls are TRBV30 and TRBJ1-5, with D uncertain. The germline V gene has CDR1 GTSNPN and CDR2 SVGIG (reference sequence). The CDR3 loop spans 12 amino acids. The V end was cut by 3 bases, the J end by 9 bases, with 12 bases between. CDR3 DNA: TGTGCCTGGAGCCCGGGTCTGTCGCCCCAGCATTTT. This encodes CAWSPGLSPQHF.

The chain combines TRBV7-3 with TRBJ2-2, with 13 bases aligning to TRBD2. V lost 4 bases and J lost 3; bases outside the gene matches: 5. Germline V gene data show CDR1 as SGHTA and CDR2 as FQGTGA. This CDR3 region has 17 residues. The DNA of the CDR3 is TGTGCCAGCAGCTCCCCTGGACTAGCGGGAGACACCGGGGAGCTGTTTTTT. This encodes CASSSPGLAGDTGELFF.

The rearrangement links TRBV9 to TRBJ1-5; no clear D gene. The V and J ends lost 1 base and 4 bases respectively, with 6 bases between them. Germline values: CDR1 SGDLS, CDR2 YYNGEE. CDR3 length: 13 residues. The DNA for the CDR3 is TGTGCCAGCAGCGTACTCGGGAATCAGCCCCAGCATTTT. It encodes CASSVLGNQPQHF.

V and J are TRBV7-2 and TRBJ2-5, with D perhaps TRBD2 (6 bases). This CDR3 region has 14 residues. V was clipped by 4 bases and J by 9 bases, with 18 bases between them. The V gene's germline CDR1 is SGHTA and CDR2 FQGNSA. CDR3 loop: CASSSLEGFGAQYF. DNA of the CDR3: TGTGCCAGCAGCTCCTTGGAGGGGTTCGGGGCCCAGTACTTC.

The table lists this clone with a few counts. This chain connects TRBV5-4 to TRBJ1-5; D is unresolved. This CDR3 has 13 amino acids. The V end was cut by 4 bases, the J end by 7 bases, with 12 bases between. CDR1 and CDR2 (germline): SGHNT, YYREEE (reference sequence). The CDR3 coding sequence is TGTGCCAGCAGCACCGCACTAGGCCAGCCCCAGCATTTT. It translates to CASSTALGQPQHF.